This T cell receptor beta chain was found in a study of T cells in localized non-small cell lung cancer (dated by TCRdb to the early 2020s). Concerning the study at large: Comparing tumors with uninvolved tumor-adjacent lungs, the study looked at the T cell repertoires of a few hundred patients with early-stage NSCLC. The cohort consisted of approximately 220 treatment-naive NSCLC patients whose localized lung tumors had been resected. The mean age of the NSCLC patients was just over 65 years, with 130 or so men and 100 to 110 women.

Broader findings and caveats from the paper: Because the study design was exploratory, TCR variables were selected using unadjusted p-values without false-discovery rate correction. Because multi-region tumor sequencing was not performed, intratumor heterogeneity could not be ruled out. Higher blood T cell density associated with longer overall survival, while higher adjacent-lung clonality associated with shorter survival. Uninvolved tumor-adjacent lung showed the highest T cell clonality, higher than tumor, which suggests more focused antigenic responses in the uninvolved tumor-adjacent lung. Of the top 100 tumor clones, a median of roughly 53 were detected in paired uninvolved adjacent lung; 28 were also among that lung's top 100.

At diagnosis, peripheral blood, uninvolved tumor-adjacent lung and tumor were collected and stored as a combination of fresh-frozen and FFPE material. For TCR repertoire profiling, blood samples were analyzed as peripheral blood mononuclear cells. The immunoSEQ Assay was used to sequence TCR beta CDR3 regions from DNA. The published analysis was carried out like this. T cell density was computed as TCR beta template counts normalized to usable DNA estimated by amplifying housekeeping genes. Using the preseqR package, richness was estimated by extrapolating to 120,000 templates for tissue samples and 400,000 templates for PBMC samples. Clonality was defined as one minus Pielou's evenness. Tissue-enriched TCRs were identified by differential abundance testing using productive amino-acid clonotypes, minimum total count 5 and alpha 0.1. The Jaccard Index and the Morisita Overlap Index were used to measure repertoire overlap between compartments. GLIPH grouped TCR beta CDR3s together with public tetramer-defined viral CDR3s, and a viral motif had to include at least three viral sequences and show V-gene enrichment. The table comes from immuneACCESS by way of TCRdb, which keeps in-frame sequences with V and J called. Part of the clones is missing from these tables; in studies checked, under half for an unresolved V gene and the rest for unknown reasons. The DNA was the basis for D and trimming; V, J and clone size are from that table. The sample has fewer than 100,000 clones on record, approximately 86% of them singletons. The ten biggest clones cover about 16% of the sample.

Trimmed from V: 5 bases; trimmed from J: 6 bases; junction bases lacking a gene match: 6. From the germline V gene, CDR1 is SGHVS and CDR2 is FQNEAQ. The CDR3, cysteine through phenylalanine, is 13 amino acids long. The only DNA kept is the CDR3, 39 bases in frame from the first base. A note on this clone: Its cognate antigen has yet to be identified. Per-base qualities were not stored, and no clone one base away is much larger.

This TCR was sampled from a man aged 40 to 70 with stage I squamous cell lung carcinoma. The sequence links TRBV7-8 to TRBJ1-2, and 7 junction bases match TRBD1. Sequenced here: peripheral blood, sampled before any cancer treatment. The sequenced DNA is TGTGCCAGCAGCCAAGACAGGGTTGATGGCTACACCTTC. This yields the protein CASSQDRVDGYTF.